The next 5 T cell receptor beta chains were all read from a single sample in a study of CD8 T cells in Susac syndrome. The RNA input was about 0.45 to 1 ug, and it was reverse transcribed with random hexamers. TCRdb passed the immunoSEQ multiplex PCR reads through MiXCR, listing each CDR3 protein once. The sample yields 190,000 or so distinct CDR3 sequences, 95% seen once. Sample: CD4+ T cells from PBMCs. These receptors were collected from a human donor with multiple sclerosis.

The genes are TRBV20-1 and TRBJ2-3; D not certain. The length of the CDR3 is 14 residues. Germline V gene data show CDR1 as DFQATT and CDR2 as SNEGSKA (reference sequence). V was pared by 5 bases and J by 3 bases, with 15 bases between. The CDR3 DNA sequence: TGCAGTGCTTTAACAATGTCTGGAACAGATACGCAGTATTTT. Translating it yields CSALTMSGTDTQYF.

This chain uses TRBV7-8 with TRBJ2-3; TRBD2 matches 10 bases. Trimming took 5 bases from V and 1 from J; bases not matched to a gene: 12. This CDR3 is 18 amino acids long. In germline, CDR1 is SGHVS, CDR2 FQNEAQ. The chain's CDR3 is CASSGGAGGRNGTDTQYF. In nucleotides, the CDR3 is TGTGCCAGCAGCGGCGGAGCGGGGGGGCGAAATGGCACAGATACGCAGTATTTT. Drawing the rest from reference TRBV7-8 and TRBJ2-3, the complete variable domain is GAGVSQSPRYKVAKRGQDVALRCDPISGHVSLFWYQQALGQGPEFLTYFQNEAQLDKSGLPSDRFFAERPEGSVSTLKIQRTQQEDSAVYLCASSGGAGGRNGTDTQYFGPGTRLTVL.

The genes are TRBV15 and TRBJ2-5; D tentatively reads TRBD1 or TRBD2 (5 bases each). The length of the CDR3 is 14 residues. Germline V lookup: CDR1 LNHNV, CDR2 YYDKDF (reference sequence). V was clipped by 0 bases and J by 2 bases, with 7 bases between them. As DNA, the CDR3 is TGTGCCACCAGCAGAGATTGGGGGCAAGAGACCCAGTACTTC. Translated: CATSRDWGQETQYF.

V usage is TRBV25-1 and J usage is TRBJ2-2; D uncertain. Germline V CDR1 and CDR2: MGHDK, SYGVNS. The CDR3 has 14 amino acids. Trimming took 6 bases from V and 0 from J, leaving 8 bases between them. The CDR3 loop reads CASRVGTNTGELFF. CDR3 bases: TGTGCCAGCAGAGTAGGAACGAACACCGGGGAGCTGTTTTTT.

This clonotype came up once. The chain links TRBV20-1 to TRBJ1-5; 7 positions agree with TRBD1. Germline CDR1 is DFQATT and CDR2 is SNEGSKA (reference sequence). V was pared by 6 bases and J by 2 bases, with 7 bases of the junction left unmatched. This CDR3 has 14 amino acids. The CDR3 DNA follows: TGCAGTGCCAGCACAGGGGACGGCAATCAGCCCCAGCATTTT. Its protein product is CSASTGDGNQPQHF.